Sequencing of this T cell receptor (beta chain) was carried out in a study of blood T cell repertoires in COVID-19. Overall study: Acute and convalescent COVID-19 samples came from the United States, Italy and Spain. Nucleic acid was either cDNA or gDNA, and it came from T cells, B-cell-depleted T cells, or PBMCs.

The CDR3 is made up of 15 amino acids. Germline V gene data show CDR1 as KGHDR and CDR2 as SFDVKD. J was trimmed by 4 bases and V by 5 bases; bases with no gene match: 7. In the original processing: The assay estimated nucleated cells by amplifying reference gene primers. Generated by immunoSEQ multiplex PCR, the TCRdb table keeps only in-frame clones and is missing some. V and J calls and clone size come straight from that table; D and trimming were deduced from the DNA. The profile covers 200,000 to 250,000 clones, with around 86% appearing a single time and about 3% taken by the ten largest. The sequence derives from a man in his 60s with acute or convalescent COVID-19. The V call is TRBV24-1, the J call TRBJ2-3; 8 nucleotides agree with TRBD1. The material sequenced was peripheral blood. The CDR3 coding sequence is TGTGCCACCAGTGCCTCACTACAGGGGGCAGATACGCAGTATTTT. Its translation is CATSASLQGADTQYF.